These T cell receptor beta chains were read from a single sample in a study of T cell changes during pregnancy in multiple sclerosis. Sequenced by immunoSEQ multiplex PCR; TCRdb stores in-frame clones only, minus some. Of fewer than 50,000 clones listed, 90% to 95% were seen once; the top ten hold roughly 5.4%. The specimen was CD8+ T cells from peripheral blood mononuclear cells, collected before pregnancy. The source is a female donor with multiple sclerosis, enrolled in a pregnancy study. Both conserved end residues are part of each CDR3. D genes are given only for firm matches. Rows give clone size only sometimes, using once, few, many, or a class for an expanded clone.

j_call clone_size v_call d_call cdr3_nt cdr3_aa
TRBJ2-2 - TRBV9 - TGTGCCAGCAGCGTCTCACCTAAACTTACCGGGGAGCTGTTTTTT CASSVSPKLTGELFF
TRBJ2-7 - TRBV7-2 - TGTGCCAGCAGCTGGACAGAGGGCTACGAGCAGTACTTC CASSWTEGYEQYF
TRBJ2-1 - TRBV9 TRBD2 TGTGCCAGCAACGACGGGCGGGAGACGTTTGGGAATGAGCAGTTCTTC CASNDGRETFGNEQFF
TRBJ1-1 - TRBV4-2 - TGTGCCAGCAGTGAACAGGGAACTGAAGCTTTCTTT CASSEQGTEAFF
TRBJ2-5 - TRBV7-9 - TGTGCCAGCAGCCCCCACCGCGGGATTGCGGGAGAGACCCAGTACTTC CASSPHRGIAGETQYF
TRBJ2-1 - TRBV13 - TGTGCCAGCAGCTACCGAGTCAAACCCAATGAGCAGTTCTTC CASSYRVKPNEQFF
TRBJ2-2 - TRBV5-1 TRBD2 TGCGCCAGCAGCTTAGCGGGAGTACCCGGGGAGCTGTTTTTT CASSLAGVPGELFF
TRBJ2-5 once TRBV27 TRBD1 TGTGCCAGCAGTACCCAGGGGGCTCCGGACCAGGAGACCCAGTACTTC CASSTQGAPDQETQYF
TRBJ1-2 few TRBV14 - TGTGCCAGCAGCCAACAGGGGCACTATGGCTACACCTTC CASSQQGHYGYTF
TRBJ2-1 - TRBV28 TRBD2 TGTGCCAGCACCCAGGGGCTAGCGGGAGATAGGGAGCAGTTCTTC CASTQGLAGDREQFF
TRBJ1-1 - TRBV20-1 - TGCAGTGTTCAGGGGTCCGCTGAAGCTTTCTTT CSVQGSAEAFF
TRBJ2-1 - TRBV9 - TGTGCCAGCAGCGTAGGCGGTAGCTTCTACAATGAGCAGTTCTTC CASSVGGSFYNEQFF
TRBJ2-1 - TRBV12-5 - TGTGCTAGTGGTGCCAGCAATGAGCAGTTCTTC CASGASNEQFF
TRBJ2-2 - TRBV19 - TGTGCCAGTAGTATATCAGATTTAAGGGGCTTGATTTTT CASSISDLRGLIF
TRBJ2-7 - TRBV5-1 - TGCGCCAGCAGTCTTTCAGGGTATGAGCAGTACTTC CASSLSGYEQYF
TRBJ2-2 - TRBV9 - TGTGCCAGCAGCGTCTCTGGGGGCGATATCACCGGGGAGCTGTTTTTT CASSVSGGDITGELFF
TRBJ1-1 - TRBV11-2 - TGTGCCAGCAGCTTCAATACTGAAGCTTTCTTT CASSFNTEAFF
TRBJ2-3 - TRBV9 TRBD2 TGTGCCAGCAGCTCCGGCGGGAGACGGGCAGATACGCAGTATTTT CASSSGGRRADTQYF
TRBJ1-5 - TRBV30 TRBD1 TGTGCCTGGTGCACAGGGGGCCGCCAGCCCCAGCATTTT CAWCTGGRQPQHF
TRBJ2-7 - TRBV11-2 TRBD1 TGTGCCAGCAGCTTTGGGACAGGGGCCTACGAGCAGTACTTC CASSFGTGAYEQYF
TRBJ1-2 - TRBV27 - TGTGCCAGCAGTTTTAGGGGGGGCTATGGCTACACCTTC CASSFRGGYGYTF
TRBJ2-6 - TRBV15 TRBD1 TGTGCCACCAGCAGAGGAGGGACAGGGGGCTCTGGGGGTATCCGGGCCAACGTCCTGACTTTC CATSRGGTGGSGGIRANVLTF
TRBJ1-4 - TRBV4-3 - TGCGCCAGCAGCCAAGAGAGCGCCTTCAATGAAAAACTGTTTTTT CASSQESAFNEKLFF
TRBJ2-7 - TRBV7-9 - TGTGCCAGCAGCTTAGTTCCAGGGAAGGCCTACGAGCAGTACTTC CASSLVPGKAYEQYF
TRBJ1-3 - TRBV4-1 - TGCGCCAGCAGCCAACAGGGGCCTAGCTCTGGAAACACCATATATTTT CASSQQGPSSGNTIYF
TRBJ2-2 - TRBV27 - TGTGCCAGCAGTTTGAATTGGGCAATCGGGGAGCTGTTTTTT CASSLNWAIGELFF
TRBJ2-7 - TRBV7-9 - TGTGCCAGCAGCTTAGGGGGCGCGGGGGAGCAGTACTTC CASSLGGAGEQYF
TRBJ1-2 - TRBV29-1 - TGCAGCGTTGAGGGAGGGGCACTAAACTATGGCTACACCTTC CSVEGGALNYGYTF
TRBJ1-1 - TRBV7-9 - TGTGCCAGCAGTGCCCGGGGGGGGAACACTGAAGCTTTCTTT CASSARGGNTEAFF
TRBJ2-2 - TRBV19 - TGTGCCAGTAGTGTGGCGGGCACCGGGGAGCTGTTTTTT CASSVAGTGELFF
TRBJ2-7 - TRBV27 - TGTGCCAGCAGTTTAGGACAGAACGAGCAGTACTTC CASSLGQNEQYF
TRBJ2-1 - TRBV2 - TGTGCCAGCAGTGACCCGCGGGACCTATCCTACAATGAGCAGTTCTTC CASSDPRDLSYNEQFF